This TCR beta chain originates from a study of blood T cell repertoires in COVID-19. Generated by immunoSEQ multiplex PCR, the TCRdb table keeps only in-frame clones and is missing some. This table holds 250,000 to 350,000 clones, 90% found once. The study drew participants aged about 18 to 89 years from under 30 US areas. Clinical history as reported by participants underpinned cohort assignment. The table lists this clone with a count of one. CDR3 length: 17 residues. Germline CDR1 is MDHEN and CDR2 is SYDVKM. Trimming at V came to 6 bases and at J to 9 bases, leaving 15 bases not matched to a gene. This sequence joins TRBV28 and TRBJ2-1; TRBD2 aligns across 12 bases. This clonotype was obtained from a woman under 30 with acute COVID-19. The sample taken for sequencing was PBMCs or T cells enriched from blood (not recorded which). Here the CDR3 reads CASRGTSGPSRTGEQFF. The CDR3 DNA reads as TGTGCCAGCAGGGGGACTAGCGGGCCCTCGCGTACGGGTGAGCAGTTCTTC.